The 26 T cell receptor beta chains presented below share a single source sample, sequenced in a study of circulating CD8 cells and anti-PD-1 response in melanoma. Sorting of live CD3+CD8+TCRalphabeta+ cells by PD-1 and/or TIGIT gave four subsets. The QIAseq Immune Repertoire TCR panel built the libraries from around 15 ng of total RNA. Using its own MiXCR run on the reads, TCRdb lists one record per CDR3 protein. The sample yields around 910 distinct CDR3 sequences, more than 8% seen once. Sequenced here: CD8+ T cells from PBMCs, sampled at baseline or after one month of anti-PD-1 therapy (not recorded which). Every receptor here comes from a human donor with melanoma.

This clonotype was picked up one time. The germline gene is not matched at one end of the junction; a read error may be the cause. This rearrangement joins TRBV2 to TRBJ1-2, with D perhaps matching TRBD1 (6 bases). Germline CDR1 is SNHLY and CDR2 is FYNNEI. The CDR3 covers 13 residues. The CDR3 DNA is TGTACCAGCAGGGCAGGGGTGGGCTATGGCTACACCTTC. This encodes CTSRAGVGYGYTF.

This clonotype was detected once. The chain has TRBV27 and TRBJ2-1; TRBD2 matches at 7 bases. Trimming at V came to 6 bases and at J to 6 bases, leaving 11 bases not matched to a gene. This CDR3 spans 15 amino acids. Per germline, CDR1 MNHEY and CDR2 SMNVEV (reference sequence). The CDR3 is CASSSSGGTFNEQFF. The CDR3 nucleotides are TGTGCCAGCAGCTCTAGCGGAGGGACTTTCAATGAGCAGTTCTTC.

By share, this clonotype counts as large. This chain links TRBV20-1 with TRBJ2-7, with TRBD1 as a possible D gene (5 bases). Per the germline V gene, CDR1 is DFQATT and CDR2 is SNEGSKA (reference sequence). Trimming shortened V by 0 bases and J by 6 bases, and 15 bases separated the two germline ends. This CDR3 contains 14 residues. The CDR3 sequence: CSARDLLQVSEQYF. CDR3 DNA: TGCAGTGCTAGAGACCTCCTACAGGTATCCGAGCAGTACTTC.

J is TRBJ2-7 and V is TRBV20-1; TRBD2 agrees at 11 bases. Losses at the gene ends were 6 bases for V and 4 bases for J; bases not matched to a gene: 5. The germline V gene has CDR1 DFQATT and CDR2 SNEGSKA (reference sequence). CDR3 length: 13 residues. CDR3 sequence reads: CSAAGLAVYEQYF. CDR3 coding DNA: TGCAGTGCAGCGGGACTAGCGGTTTACGAGCAGTACTTC.

This clonotype qualifies as large (0.1 to 1%). The chain employs TRBV19 and TRBJ2-1; TRBD1 matches at 9 bases. Losses at the gene ends were 9 bases for V and 8 bases for J; bases not matched to a gene: 11. This CDR3 has 14 residues. The germline V gene encodes CDR1 LNHDA and CDR2 SQIVND (reference sequence). This CDR3 reads CASRDVDRGHEQFF. The CDR3, as DNA: TGTGCCAGCCGTGACGTGGACAGGGGCCATGAGCAGTTCTTC. The full variable domain, its missing parts supplied by reference TRBV19 and TRBJ2-1, is DGGITQSPKYLFRKEGQNVTLSCEQNLNHDAMYWYRQDPGQGLRLIYYSQIVNDFQKGDIAEGYSVSREKKESFPLTVTSAQKNPTAFYLCASRDVDRGHEQFFGPGTRLTVL.

By frequency in the sample, this clonotype is medium-sized. J is TRBJ2-1 and V is TRBV5-4; 12 bases agree with TRBD2. This CDR3 is built from 15 residues. The ends lost 0 bases at V and 8 bases at J; junction bases unmatched: 3. From germline, CDR1 is SGHNT and CDR2 YYREEE (reference sequence). CDR3 in DNA: TGTGCCAGCAGCTTGGAACTAGCGGGGGGCTATGAGCAGTTCTTC. Translation: CASSLELAGGYEQFF.

By sample share, this clonotype is large. The chain joins TRBV27 to TRBJ2-7, with D possibly TRBD2 on 5 matching bases. The CDR3 consists of 14 residues. Trimming pared 2 bases from V and 0 bases from J, leaving 8 bases between. Germline CDR1 MNHEY, CDR2 SMNVEV (reference sequence). The CDR3 region has the DNA TGTGCCAGCAGTTTAGACGGGGACTCCTACGAGCAGTACTTC. Its protein product is CASSLDGDSYEQYF.

Sample share makes this clonotype large. CDR3 bases: TGTGCCACTCAACGGACAGGGGGGATCTACGAGCAGTACTTC. The encoded protein is CATQRTGGIYEQYF. The rearrangement joins TRBV19 to TRBJ2-7, with 10 bases aligning to TRBD1. Germline V gene lookup returns CDR1 LNHDA and CDR2 SQIVND (reference sequence). This CDR3 region has 14 residues. V was pared by 10 bases and J by 3 bases, with 9 bases of the junction left unmatched.

This clonotype is termed medium-sized. This chain links TRBV27 with TRBJ1-1; weak D call: TRBD1 (6 bases). V shed 5 bases and J shed 3 bases, with 13 bases lying between them. Germline V gives CDR1 MNHEY, CDR2 SMNVEV (reference sequence). CDR3 length: 14 residues. The CDR3 nucleotides read TGTGCCAGCAGTCCTCGGGGGGCGGACACTGAAGCTTTCTTT. It translates to CASSPRGADTEAFF.

This clonotype is medium-sized in the sample. The V gene is TRBV25-1, the J gene TRBJ2-1; the match to TRBD2 covers 10 bases. V trimming: 1 base; J trimming: 5 bases; junction bases outside the gene matches: 17. Germline lookup yields CDR1 MGHDK and CDR2 SYGVNS. There are 20 residues in the CDR3. CDR3 sequence (DNA): TGTGCCAGCAGTGAATCCGGGTGGGGGACTAGCGTATCCTTTAACAATGAGCAGTTCTTC. Protein product: CASSESGWGTSVSFNNEQFF. Together with reference TRBV25-1 and TRBJ2-1, the CDR3 gives the full variable domain: EADIYQTPRYLVIGTGKKITLECSQTMGHDKMYWYQQDPGMELHLIHYSYGVNSTEKGDLSSESTVSRIRTEHFPLTLESARPSHTSQYLCASSESGWGTSVSFNNEQFFGPGTRLTVL.

This clonotype qualifies as large. The chain joins TRBV28 to TRBJ2-7, with D possibly matching TRBD2 (6 bases). The CDR3 has 14 amino acids. Trimming cost V 2 bases and J 2 bases, with 10 bases left between them. Germline CDR1 is MDHEN and CDR2 is SYDVKM. In DNA form, the CDR3 reads TGTGCCAGCAGTTTAGGAGGGACCACCTACGAGCAGTACTTC. Translating gives CASSLGGTTYEQYF.

This clonotype has only a few counts. V gene TRBV5-4 combines with J gene TRBJ2-7, with D possibly TRBD1 on 6 matching bases. The CDR3 covers 14 residues. Between the trimmed V and J ends, which lost 5 bases and 5 bases, there was a span of 17 bases. Germline V gives CDR1 SGHNT, CDR2 YYREEE (reference sequence). In nucleotides, the CDR3 is TGTGCCAGCAGTCCGGGACATACTCTTAACGAGCAGTACTTC. Translating it yields CASSPGHTLNEQYF.

This clonotype is classed as large. The chain joins TRBV6-4 to TRBJ2-3, with 9 bases fitting TRBD1. Germline CDR1 and CDR2: MRHNA and SNTAGT. The V gene end was trimmed by 2 bases and the J gene end by 4 bases; junction bases not matched to a gene: 1. This CDR3 is 14 amino acids long. CDR3 nucleotides: TGTGCCAGCAGTGACACAGGGGGCGCAGATACGCAGTATTTT. This sequence encodes CASSDTGGADTQYF.

Notes on this clonotype: One junction end disagrees with the germline gene, perhaps due to a read error. The V and J genes are TRBV27 and TRBJ2-1, with D maybe TRBD2 (5 bases). This CDR3 comprises 14 residues. Germline CDR1 MNHEY, CDR2 SMNVEV (reference sequence). DNA of the CDR3: TGTTCCAGCGGTTTACTAGGCAGCTACAATGAGCAGTTCTTC. Translation: CSSGLLGSYNEQFF.

This clonotype is judged large. This rearrangement joins TRBV19 to TRBJ2-1, with 9 bases aligning to TRBD2. V lost 5 bases and J lost 10; bases outside the gene matches: 12. The CDR3 runs to 15 residues. Germline V gives CDR1 LNHDA, CDR2 SQIVND (reference sequence). CDR3 amino acids: CASSFPQAGGNEQFF. The CDR3 coding sequence is TGTGCCAGTAGTTTCCCCCAGGCGGGGGGGAACGAGCAGTTCTTC.

This clonotype was counted between two and nine times. V usage is TRBV28 and J usage is TRBJ1-2; no firm D call. V lost 3 bases and J 4 bases, leaving 15 bases between the germline ends. The CDR3 is 15 amino acids. Germline V lookup: CDR1 MDHEN, CDR2 SYDVKM. The CDR3 DNA reads as TGTGCCAGCAGTTTGGAGACCATCGGGTCCTATGGCTACACCTTC. Its translation is CASSLETIGSYGYTF.

Note on this clonotype: A read error is possible here, since a much larger clone lies one base away. The missing conserved phenylalanine or tryptophan at the end of this CDR3 makes a read error likely. It is unclear where the CDR3 begins or ends on the DNA, so no DNA is shown, and the CDR3 is as TCRdb lists it. The rearrangement uses TRBV27 and TRBJ2-1; TRBD2 is taken as the D call from the table, unchecked against the DNA. Germline V lookup: CDR1 MNHEY, CDR2 SMNVEV (reference sequence). The CDR3 spans 12 amino acids, including both terminal residues. CDR3 loop: CATFRDSLGAFL.

By share, this clonotype ranks as large. The chain couples TRBV20-1 to TRBJ2-3; 15 bases agree with TRBD2. Germline-derived CDR1 and CDR2 are DFQATT and SNEGSKA (reference sequence). This CDR3 is 17 amino acids long. V shed 6 bases and J 4 bases; nucleotides not matched to a gene: 11. The CDR3 region has the DNA TGCAGTGCGGACGGACTAGCGGGGGGGCCCCTCCCAGATACGCAGTATTTT. It codes for CSADGLAGGPLPDTQYF.

This clonotype is termed large (0.1 to 1%). This chain connects TRBV20-1 to TRBJ2-5, with D maybe TRBD2 (6 bases). Germline CDR1 reads DFQATT; CDR2 reads SNEGSKA (reference sequence). Trimming took off 0 bases at V and 5 bases at J, with 16 bases between the two ends. The CDR3 runs 15 residues. CDR3 sequence (DNA): TGCAGTGCTAGAGATGTGGAGACTAGGGTCGAGACCCAGTACTTC. It encodes CSARDVETRVETQYF.

In DNA form, the CDR3 reads TGCAGCGTTGGAGAGACGGGACCAGCCGGTATCTATACGCAGTATTTT. Protein sequence: CSVGETGPAGIYTQYF. The genes are TRBV29-1 and TRBJ2-3; D could derive from TRBD1 or TRBD2 (5 bases each). Germline CDR1 and CDR2: SQVTM and ANQGSEA. This CDR3 has 16 amino acids. V lost 4 bases to trimming and J lost 7 bases, with 24 bases between them.

CDR3 bases: TGTGCCAGCAGCCCCAGGACTGCCGTAATGAGTGCCGGGGAGCTGTTTTTT. The encoded protein is CASSPRTAVMSAGELFF. The rearrangement joins TRBV4-2 to TRBJ2-2, with D possibly being TRBD2 (5 bases). CDR1 is LGHNA, CDR2 YNFKEQ, per germline. The CDR3 consists of 17 residues. V lost 4 bases to trimming and J lost 6 bases, with 21 bases between them.

This clonotype is classed as large. The chain recombines TRBV2 with TRBJ1-5; D gene unclear. This CDR3 spans 15 amino acids. V lost 3 bases to trimming and J lost 2 bases, with 11 bases between them. CDR1 SNHLY and CDR2 FYNNEI come from the germline V gene. In DNA form, the CDR3 reads TGTGCCAGCAGTGAGTGGGGAGATGGCAATCAGCCCCAGCATTTT. Encoded protein: CASSEWGDGNQPQHF.

This chain connects TRBV29-1 to TRBJ2-7, with TRBD1 matching 9 bases. The CDR3 length is 13 residues. Germline CDR1 reads SQVTM; CDR2 reads ANQGSEA. Trimming removed 4 bases from V and 4 bases from J; junction bases left unmatched: 5. CDR3: CSVVGTGIYEQYF. As DNA, the CDR3 is TGCAGCGTTGTAGGGACAGGGATTTACGAGCAGTACTTC.

By its share, this clonotype is medium-sized (0.01 to 0.1%). The rearrangement uses TRBV5-1 and TRBJ2-7; 9 bases map to TRBD1. This CDR3 spans 17 amino acids. Germline V lookup: CDR1 SGHRS, CDR2 YFSETQ. Trimming at V came to 0 bases and at J to 4 bases, leaving 11 bases not matched to a gene. CDR3 coding DNA: TGCGCCAGCAGCTTGGTCCCGGGACAGGGCGTTCGGTACGAGCAGTACTTC. Translated, it gives CASSLVPGQGVRYEQYF.

Comment on this clonotype: The junction does not match germline at one end; this may be a read error. The chain is built from TRBV27 and TRBJ2-7; D could derive from TRBD1 or TRBD2 (6 bases each). CDR1 and CDR2 from the germline V gene are MNHEY and SMNVEV (reference sequence). This CDR3 comprises 14 residues. CDR3 protein: CACSLTGAHYEQYF. The CDR3 coding sequence is TGTGCCTGCAGCTTAACGGGGGCCCACTACGAGCAGTACTTC.

A word on this clonotype: This may come from a read error, since a much larger clone is one base off. The V gene is TRBV18, the J gene TRBJ2-7; D gene unclear. The V gene's germline CDR1 is KGHSH and CDR2 LQKENI. The CDR3 loop spans 13 amino acids. CDR3 protein: CANSPGSSYEQYF. CDR3 in DNA: TGTGCCAACTCACCAGGCTCCTCCTACGAGCAGTACTTC.